The clone carrying this T cell receptor (beta chain) was observed a handful of times. The antigen is unknown. The sample belongs to a study of T cell repertoires in cytomegalovirus infection. The overall study: Public TCR beta signatures provided an indication of both CMV infection and a matching HLA type. Study-level results: Public TCR beta family frequency separated CMV-and-HLA carriers, including in an independent cohort. CMV-specific TCR beta clonotypes restricted by HLA-C dominated the ex vivo response.

Via MiXCR, TCRdb re-called the reads, giving one row per CDR3 protein. The table has a few hundred thousand distinct CDR3 sequences, about 30% seen once. The receptor was isolated from a human donor in good health (CMV status not recorded). Some clones in this sample may be carry-over from other donors' samples. The material sequenced was PBMCs.

CDR3 sequence: CAISESGQGEDTQYF. CDR3 nucleotide sequence: TGTGCCATCAGTGAGTCGGGACAGGGCGAAGATACGCAGTATTTT. The chain employs TRBV10-3 and TRBJ2-3, with TRBD1 matching 9 bases. This CDR3 contains 15 residues. Germline assignment: CDR1 ENHRY and CDR2 SYGVKD. V was pared by 0 bases and J by 5 bases, with 3 bases of the junction left unmatched.